This TCR beta chain emerged from a study of Graves' ophthalmopathy and Graves' hyperthyroidism. Study-level points and caveats: In blood, most expanded thyroid clonotypes above 0.001 frequency were also detected. For predicting ophthalmopathy progression, the model had 70.59% sensitivity and roughly 72% specificity.

Germline CDR1 reads DFQATT; CDR2 reads SNEGSKA (reference sequence). There are 14 residues in the CDR3. The V gene lost 1 base and the J gene lost 8 bases, with 12 bases spanning the gap. For repertoire sequencing, the TCR beta CDR3 regions were amplified from RNA transcripts. First-round RT-PCR with HTBI primers preceded a second-round multiplex PCR. In TCRdb, the multiplex PCR reads were re-called with MiXCR into one record per CDR3 protein. This table has 200,000 to 300,000 distinct CDR3 sequences, around 50% appearing once. Remarks on this clonotype: Its matching antigen is unknown.

All donors with ophthalmopathy were recorded as having moderate-to-severe activity, CAS ≥3, NOSPECS ≥4 and a duration under 3 months. The TCR sequence derives from an adult man with Graves' ophthalmopathy. The sample comprised peripheral blood. The rearrangement links TRBV20-1 to TRBJ1-6; no reliable D call. In DNA form, the CDR3 reads TGCAGTGCTAGAGTACGGACCGGGGATTCACCCCTCCACTTT. This sequence encodes CSARVRTGDSPLHF.